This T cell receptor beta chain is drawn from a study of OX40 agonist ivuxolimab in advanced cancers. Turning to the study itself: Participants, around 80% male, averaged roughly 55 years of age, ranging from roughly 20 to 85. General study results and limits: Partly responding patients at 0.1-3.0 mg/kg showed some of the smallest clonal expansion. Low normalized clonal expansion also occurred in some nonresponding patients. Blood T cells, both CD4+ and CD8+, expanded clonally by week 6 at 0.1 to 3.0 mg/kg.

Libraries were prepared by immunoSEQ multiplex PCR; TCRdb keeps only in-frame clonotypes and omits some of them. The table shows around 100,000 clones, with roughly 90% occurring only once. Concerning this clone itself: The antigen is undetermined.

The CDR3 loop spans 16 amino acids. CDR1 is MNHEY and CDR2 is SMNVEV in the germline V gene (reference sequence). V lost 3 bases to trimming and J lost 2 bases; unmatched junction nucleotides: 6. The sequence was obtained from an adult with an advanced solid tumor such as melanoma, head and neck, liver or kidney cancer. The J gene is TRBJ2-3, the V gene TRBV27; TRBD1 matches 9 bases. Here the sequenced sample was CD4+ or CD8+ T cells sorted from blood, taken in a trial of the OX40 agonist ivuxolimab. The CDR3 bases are TGTGCCAGCAGTTTCGGGGACAGGGTTGCCACAGATACGCAGTATTTT. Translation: CASSFGDRVATDTQYF.